This T cell receptor beta chain was recovered during a study of T-cell reconstitution after alpha-beta-depleted transplantation in children. The study, taken as a whole, reports: By about two months after transplant, alpha-beta T cells reportedly arose from several hundred graft clones that had expanded. At one year after transplant, newly produced T cells mostly accounted for T-cell counts and diversity.

The library targeted TCRbeta and was prepared with unique molecular identifiers. TCRdb independently ran MiXCR on the PCR reads; one entry per CDR3 protein. The table records some 840,000 distinct CDR3 sequences, less than 20% of them present only once. CDR3 length equals 15 residues. In germline, CDR1 is DFQATT, CDR2 SNEGSKA (reference sequence). The V and J ends lost 6 bases and 8 bases, in that order; junction bases with no gene match: 9. The sample holds a few counts of this clonotype. Its target is not known. The sequenced sample was PBMCs, mostly from graft donor cells, obtained 360 days after TCRalphabeta/CD19-depleted stem cell transplant. The chain is built from TRBV20-1 and TRBJ2-1, with 14 nucleotides matching TRBD2. This receptor was obtained from a male patient younger than 18 who had a stem cell transplant for acute lymphoblastic leukemia, so the T cells may come from the graft donor. CDR3 nucleotides: TGCAGTGCCATCTCCGGGACTAGCGGGAGTTATGAGCAGTTCTTC. It is translated as CSAISGTSGSYEQFF.